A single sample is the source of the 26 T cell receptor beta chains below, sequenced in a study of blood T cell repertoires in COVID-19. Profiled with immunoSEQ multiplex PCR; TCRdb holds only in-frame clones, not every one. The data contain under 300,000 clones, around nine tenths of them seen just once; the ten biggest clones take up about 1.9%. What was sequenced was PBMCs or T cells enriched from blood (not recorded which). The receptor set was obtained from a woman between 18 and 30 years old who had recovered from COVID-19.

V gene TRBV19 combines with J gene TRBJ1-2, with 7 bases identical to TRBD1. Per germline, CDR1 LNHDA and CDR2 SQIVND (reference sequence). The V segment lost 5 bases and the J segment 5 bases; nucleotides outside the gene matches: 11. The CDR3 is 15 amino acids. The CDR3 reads CASSAPYRGTYGYTF. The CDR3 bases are TGTGCCAGTAGTGCCCCGTACAGGGGCACGTATGGCTACACCTTC.

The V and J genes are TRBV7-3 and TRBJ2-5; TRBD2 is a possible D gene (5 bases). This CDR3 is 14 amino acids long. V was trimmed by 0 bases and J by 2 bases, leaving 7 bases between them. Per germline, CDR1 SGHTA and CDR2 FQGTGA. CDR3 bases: TGTGCCAGCAGCTTAACACGGGAACAAGAGACCCAGTACTTC. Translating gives CASSLTREQETQYF.

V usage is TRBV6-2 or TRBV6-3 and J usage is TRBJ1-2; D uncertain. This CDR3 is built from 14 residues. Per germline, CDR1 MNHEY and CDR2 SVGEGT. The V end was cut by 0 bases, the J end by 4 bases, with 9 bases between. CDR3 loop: CASSYSRTRYGYTF. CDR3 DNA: TGTGCCAGCAGTTACTCGAGAACCCGCTATGGCTACACCTTC.

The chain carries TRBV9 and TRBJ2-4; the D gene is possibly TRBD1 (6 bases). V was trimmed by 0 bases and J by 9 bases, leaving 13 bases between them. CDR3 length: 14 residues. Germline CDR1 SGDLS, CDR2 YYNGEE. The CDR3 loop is CASSVDQGPGIQYF. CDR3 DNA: TGTGCCAGCAGCGTAGATCAGGGGCCCGGCATTCAGTACTTC.

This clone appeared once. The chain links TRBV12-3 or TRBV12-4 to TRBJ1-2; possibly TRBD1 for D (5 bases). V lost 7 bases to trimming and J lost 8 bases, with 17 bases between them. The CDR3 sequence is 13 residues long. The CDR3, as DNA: TGTGCCAGCAATCAGACAGCTAATAGGGGCTACACCTTC. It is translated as CASNQTANRGYTF.

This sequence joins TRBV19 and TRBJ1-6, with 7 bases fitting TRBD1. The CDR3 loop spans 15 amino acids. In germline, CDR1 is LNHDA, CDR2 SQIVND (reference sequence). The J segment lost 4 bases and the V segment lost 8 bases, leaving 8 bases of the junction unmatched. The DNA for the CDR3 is TGTGCCAGTGGGCGAGGGGGCTGGTATAATTCACCCCTCCACTTT. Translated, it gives CASGRGGWYNSPLHF. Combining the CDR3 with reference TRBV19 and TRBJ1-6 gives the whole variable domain DGGITQSPKYLFRKEGQNVTLSCEQNLNHDAMYWYRQDPGQGLRLIYYSQIVNDFQKGDIAEGYSVSREKKESFPLTVTSAQKNPTAFYLCASGRGGWYNSPLHFGNGTRLTVT.

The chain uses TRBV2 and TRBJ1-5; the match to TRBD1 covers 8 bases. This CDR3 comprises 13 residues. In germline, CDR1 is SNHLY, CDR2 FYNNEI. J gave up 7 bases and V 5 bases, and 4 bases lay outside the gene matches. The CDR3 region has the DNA TGTGCCAGCAGTAGAGACAGGGGCCAGCCCCAGCATTTT. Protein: CASSRDRGQPQHF.

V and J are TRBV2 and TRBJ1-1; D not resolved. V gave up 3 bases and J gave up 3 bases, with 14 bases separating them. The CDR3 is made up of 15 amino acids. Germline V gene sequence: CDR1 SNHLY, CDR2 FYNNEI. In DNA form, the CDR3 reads TGTGCCAGCAGTGAGGAGACCGAAGCGGACACTGAAGCTTTCTTT. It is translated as CASSEETEADTEAFF.

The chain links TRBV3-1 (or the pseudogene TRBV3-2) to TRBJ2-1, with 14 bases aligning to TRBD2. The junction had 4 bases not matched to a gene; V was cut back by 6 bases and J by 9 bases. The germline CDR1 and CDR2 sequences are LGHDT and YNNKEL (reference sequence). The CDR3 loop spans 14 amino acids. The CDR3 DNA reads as TGTGCCAGCAGGGGGACTAGCGGGAGTGTTGAGCAGTTCTTC. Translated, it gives CASRGTSGSVEQFF.

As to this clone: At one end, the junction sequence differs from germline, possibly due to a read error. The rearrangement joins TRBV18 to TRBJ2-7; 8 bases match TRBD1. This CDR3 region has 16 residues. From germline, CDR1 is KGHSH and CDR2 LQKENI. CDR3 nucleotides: TGTGCCAGCTCACCAAGTAGACAGGGGAGTTGGGGTGGAGTGGACTTC. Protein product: CASSPSRQGSWGGVDF.

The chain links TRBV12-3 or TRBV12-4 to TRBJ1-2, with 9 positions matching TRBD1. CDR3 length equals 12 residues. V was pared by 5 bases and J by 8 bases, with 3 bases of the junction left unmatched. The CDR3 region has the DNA TGTGCCAGCAGTGCGGACAGGGGCGGCTACACCTTC. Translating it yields CASSADRGGYTF.

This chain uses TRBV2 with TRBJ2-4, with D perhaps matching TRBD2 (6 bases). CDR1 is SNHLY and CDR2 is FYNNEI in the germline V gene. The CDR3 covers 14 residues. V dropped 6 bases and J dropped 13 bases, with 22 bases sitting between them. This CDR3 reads CASRYSGLLGAQYF. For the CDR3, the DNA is TGTGCCAGCAGATACTCGGGACTCCTCGGCGCCCAGTACTTC.

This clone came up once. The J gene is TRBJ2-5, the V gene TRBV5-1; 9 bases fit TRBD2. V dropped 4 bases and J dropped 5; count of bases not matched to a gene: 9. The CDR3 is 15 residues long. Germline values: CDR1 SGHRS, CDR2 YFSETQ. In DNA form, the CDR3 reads TGCGCCAGCAGCCCTGACGGCGGGAGGGGTGAGACCCAGTACTTC. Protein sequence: CASSPDGGRGETQYF.

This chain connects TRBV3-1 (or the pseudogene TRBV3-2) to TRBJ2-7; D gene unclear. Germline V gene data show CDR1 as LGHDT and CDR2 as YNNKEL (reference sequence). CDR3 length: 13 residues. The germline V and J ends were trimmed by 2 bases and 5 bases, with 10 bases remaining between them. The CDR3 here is CASSQLSEDEQYF. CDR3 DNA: TGTGCCAGCAGCCAACTTTCTGAGGACGAGCAGTACTTC.

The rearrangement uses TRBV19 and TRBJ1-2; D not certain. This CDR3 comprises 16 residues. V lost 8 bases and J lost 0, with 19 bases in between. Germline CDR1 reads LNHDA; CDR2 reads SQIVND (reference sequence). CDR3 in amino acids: CASGTTHGGSNYGYTF. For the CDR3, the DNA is TGTGCCAGTGGAACGACACACGGAGGTTCTAACTATGGCTACACCTTC.

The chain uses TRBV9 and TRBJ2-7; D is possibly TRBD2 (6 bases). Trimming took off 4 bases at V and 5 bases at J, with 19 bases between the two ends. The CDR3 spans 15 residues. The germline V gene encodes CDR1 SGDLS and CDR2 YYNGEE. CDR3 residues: CASSLSGRISNEQYF. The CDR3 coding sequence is TGTGCCAGCAGCCTTTCCGGGAGAATAAGCAACGAGCAGTACTTC.

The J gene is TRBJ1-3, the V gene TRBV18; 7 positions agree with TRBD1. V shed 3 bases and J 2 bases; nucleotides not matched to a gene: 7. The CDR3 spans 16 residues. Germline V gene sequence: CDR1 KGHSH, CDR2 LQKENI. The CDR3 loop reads CASSPNRGTAGNTIYF. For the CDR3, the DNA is TGTGCCAGCTCACCGAACAGGGGAACTGCTGGAAACACCATATATTTT.

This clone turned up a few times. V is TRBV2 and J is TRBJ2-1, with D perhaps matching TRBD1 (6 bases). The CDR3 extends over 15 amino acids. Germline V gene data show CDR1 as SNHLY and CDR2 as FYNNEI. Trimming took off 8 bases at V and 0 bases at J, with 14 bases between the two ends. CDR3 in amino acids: CASLDSLISYNEQFF. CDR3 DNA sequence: TGTGCCAGCCTGGACAGCCTAATCTCCTACAATGAGCAGTTCTTC.

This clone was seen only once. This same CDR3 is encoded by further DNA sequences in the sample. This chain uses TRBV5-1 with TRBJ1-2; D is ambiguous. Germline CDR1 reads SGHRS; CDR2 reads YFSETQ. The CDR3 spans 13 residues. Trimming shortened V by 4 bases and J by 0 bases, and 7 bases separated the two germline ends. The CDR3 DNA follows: TGCGCCAGCAGCCTAACAGCTAACTATGGCTACACCTTC. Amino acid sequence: CASSLTANYGYTF.

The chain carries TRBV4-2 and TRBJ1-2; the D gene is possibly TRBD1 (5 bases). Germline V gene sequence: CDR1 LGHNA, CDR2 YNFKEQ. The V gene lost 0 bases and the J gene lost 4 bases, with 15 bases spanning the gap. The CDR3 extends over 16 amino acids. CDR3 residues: CASSQDIGGPIYGYTF. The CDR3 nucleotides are TGTGCCAGCAGCCAAGATATCGGGGGACCCATCTATGGCTACACCTTC.

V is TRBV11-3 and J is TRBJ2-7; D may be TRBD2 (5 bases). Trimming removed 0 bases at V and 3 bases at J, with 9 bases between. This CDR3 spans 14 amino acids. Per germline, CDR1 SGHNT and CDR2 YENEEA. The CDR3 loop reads CASSLDHGIYEQYF. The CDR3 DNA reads TGTGCCAGCAGCTTAGATCACGGGATCTACGAGCAGTACTTC.

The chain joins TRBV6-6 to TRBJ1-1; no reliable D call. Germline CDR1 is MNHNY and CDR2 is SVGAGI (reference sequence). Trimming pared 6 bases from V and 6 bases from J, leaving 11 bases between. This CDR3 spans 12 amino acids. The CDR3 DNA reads TGTGCCAGCAGCCAACATAGCCCTGAAGCTTTCTTT. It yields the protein CASSQHSPEAFF.

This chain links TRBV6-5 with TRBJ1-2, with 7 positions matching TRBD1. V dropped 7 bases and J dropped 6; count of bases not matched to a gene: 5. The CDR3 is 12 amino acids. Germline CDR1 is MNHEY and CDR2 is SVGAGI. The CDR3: CASKYRGHGYTF. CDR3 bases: TGTGCCAGCAAATACAGGGGTCATGGCTACACCTTC.

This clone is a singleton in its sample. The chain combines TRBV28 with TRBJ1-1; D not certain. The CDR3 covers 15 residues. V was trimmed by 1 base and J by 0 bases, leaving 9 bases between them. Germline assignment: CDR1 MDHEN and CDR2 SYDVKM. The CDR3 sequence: CASSLYGEMNTEAFF. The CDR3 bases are TGTGCCAGCAGTTTATATGGGGAGATGAACACTGAAGCTTTCTTT.

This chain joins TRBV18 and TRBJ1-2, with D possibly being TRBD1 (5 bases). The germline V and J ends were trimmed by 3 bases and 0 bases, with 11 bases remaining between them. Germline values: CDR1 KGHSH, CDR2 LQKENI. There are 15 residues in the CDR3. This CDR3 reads CASSPAGRTNYGYTF. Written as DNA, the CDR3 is TGTGCCAGCTCACCCGCGGGGCGGACTAACTATGGCTACACCTTC. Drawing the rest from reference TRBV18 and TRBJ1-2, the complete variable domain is NAGVMQNPRHLVRRRGQEARLRCSPMKGHSHVYWYRQLPEEGLKFMVYLQKENIIDESGMPKERFSAEFPKEGPSILRIQQVVRGDSAAYFCASSPAGRTNYGYTFGSGTRLTVV.

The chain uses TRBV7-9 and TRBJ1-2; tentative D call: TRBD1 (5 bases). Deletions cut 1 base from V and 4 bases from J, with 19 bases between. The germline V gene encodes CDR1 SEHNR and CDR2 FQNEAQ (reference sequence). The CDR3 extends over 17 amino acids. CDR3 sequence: CASSLGGTIELSYGYTF. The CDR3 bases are TGTGCCAGCAGCTTAGGGGGGACTATTGAACTGTCCTATGGCTACACCTTC. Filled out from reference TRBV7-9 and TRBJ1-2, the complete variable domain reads DTGVSQNPRHKITKRGQNVTFRCDPISEHNRLYWYRQTLGQGPEFLTYFQNEAQLEKSRLLSDRFSAERPKGSFSTLEIQRTEQGDSAMYLCASSLGGTIELSYGYTFGSGTRLTVV.